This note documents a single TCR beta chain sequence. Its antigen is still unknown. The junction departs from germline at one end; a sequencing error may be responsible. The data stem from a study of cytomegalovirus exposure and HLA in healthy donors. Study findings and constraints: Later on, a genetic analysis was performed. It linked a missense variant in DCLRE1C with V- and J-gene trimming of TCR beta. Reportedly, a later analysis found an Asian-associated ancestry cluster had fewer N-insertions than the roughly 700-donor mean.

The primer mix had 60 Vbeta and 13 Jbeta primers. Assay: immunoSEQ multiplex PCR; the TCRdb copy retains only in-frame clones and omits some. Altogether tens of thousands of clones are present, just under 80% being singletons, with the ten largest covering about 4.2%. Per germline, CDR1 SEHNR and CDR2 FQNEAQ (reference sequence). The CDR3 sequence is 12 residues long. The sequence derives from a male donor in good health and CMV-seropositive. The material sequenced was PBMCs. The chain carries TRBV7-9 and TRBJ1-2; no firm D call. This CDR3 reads CSSSQKKYGYTF. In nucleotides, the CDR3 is TGTTCCAGCAGCCAGAAAAAATATGGCTACACCTTC.